This entry describes one T cell receptor beta chain. The antigen remains unidentified. These data are taken from a study of cytomegalovirus exposure and HLA in healthy donors. Findings of the study overall: Differences between HLA loci emerged in a later analysis of TCR association rates, with DRB1 most and HLA-C fewest. The study flagged around 150 TCR beta chains as cytomegalovirus-associated. Researchers reportedly found TCR beta sequences accurately predicted most subjects' HLA-A and HLA-B alleles.

The study sampled nominally healthy donors, though unrecorded immune exposures were likely. Germline-derived CDR1 and CDR2 are LNHDA and SQIVND (reference sequence). The CDR3 is 14 amino acids. PCR used 60 Vbeta primers and 13 Jbeta primers. The protocol was immunoSEQ multiplex PCR, while the TCRdb copy is restricted to in-frame clones and leaves out a portion. Of roughly 150,000 clones listed, around 80% are singletons. The J gene is TRBJ1-2, the V gene TRBV19; possible D gene TRBD1, 5 bases. The sequence derives from a male donor in good health and CMV-seronegative. Material for sequencing was PBMCs. The CDR3 bases are TGTGGCCCGGGGGAAACTAACTATGGCTATGGCTACACCTTC. This gives the protein CGPGETNYGYGYTF.